Listed here are 27 T cell receptor beta chains from one sample, sequenced in a study of human T cells and chemical hapten exposure. TCRdb independently ran MiXCR on the RACE reads; one entry per CDR3 protein. The top ten clones hold around 6% of a sample with under 50,000 distinct CDR3 sequences, about 4% of them seen once. Time point of the sample: healthy volunteer bleed at 6 weeks. The study extracted total RNA from unfractionated whole blood. Sequenced: whole blood. Receptors originate from a human donor in good health. Some clones in this sample may be carry-over from other donors' samples.

This clonotype was detected only a few times. The chain is built from TRBV28 and TRBJ2-1; D is possibly TRBD1 (5 bases). Deletions cut 8 bases from V and 14 bases from J, with 28 bases between. This CDR3 has 15 amino acids. The V gene's germline CDR1 is MDHEN and CDR2 SYDVKM. CDR3 amino acids: CASGQRTPGLWPKFF. The CDR3 DNA sequence: TGTGCCAGCGGACAAAGGACCCCCGGTCTTTGGCCGAAGTTCTTC.

This clonotype was counted at least ten times. The chain is built from TRBV20-1 and TRBJ1-2; D possibly corresponds to TRBD1 (5 bases). The CDR3 spans 11 residues. Germline lookup yields CDR1 DFQATT and CDR2 SNEGSKA (reference sequence). V shed 2 bases and J shed 9 bases, with 10 bases lying between them. Here the CDR3 DNA reads TGCAGTGCTAGATCAGGGAGGAGCTACACCTTC. Protein: CSARSGRSYTF.

This clonotype has more than one count but fewer than ten. V and J are TRBV15 and TRBJ1-2, with unresolved D. The CDR3 runs to 15 residues. Germline V gives CDR1 LNHNV, CDR2 YYDKDF (reference sequence). Between the trimmed V and J ends, which lost 2 bases and 5 bases, there was a span of 15 bases. CDR3 in DNA: TGTGCCACCAGCAGACCAGGACGAATTGGGTATGGCTACACCTTC. This sequence encodes CATSRPGRIGYGYTF.

The sample holds many counts of this clonotype. The chain employs TRBV6-8 and TRBJ1-2, with D tentatively TRBD1 (6 bases). The ends were cut back, 8 bases at V and 4 bases at J, with 17 bases in the middle. The length of the CDR3 is 14 residues. The germline V gene encodes CDR1 MNHGY and CDR2 SAAAGT. The chain's CDR3 is CASYMQGRSYGYTF. CDR3 DNA: TGTGCCAGCTATATGCAGGGGCGCAGCTATGGCTACACCTTC.

The sample holds many counts of this clonotype. V is TRBV5-4 and J is TRBJ2-5; weak D call: TRBD1 (5 bases). Germline assignment: CDR1 SGHNT and CDR2 YYREEE (reference sequence). V lost 0 bases and J 3 bases, leaving 6 bases between the germline ends. The CDR3 is made up of 13 amino acids. CDR3: CASSLVGEETQYF. CDR3 in DNA: TGTGCCAGCAGCTTGGTAGGGGAAGAGACCCAGTACTTC.

This clonotype appeared many times. The chain has TRBV6-5 and TRBJ2-7; maybe TRBD2 (7 bases). Germline V gene lookup returns CDR1 MNHEY and CDR2 SVGAGI. The V gene lost 8 bases and the J gene lost 9 bases, with 17 bases spanning the gap. The CDR3 runs to 12 residues. The CDR3 reads CASAKGGTVQYF. As DNA, the CDR3 is TGTGCCAGCGCCAAGGGGGGGACGGTGCAGTACTTC.

This clonotype has ten or more counts. V usage is TRBV27 and J usage is TRBJ2-5; the D gene is possibly TRBD2 (6 bases). This CDR3 has 13 residues. V lost 5 bases, J lost 10 bases, and 17 bases lay in between. Germline CDR1 and CDR2: MNHEY and SMNVEV (reference sequence). CDR3 nucleotides: TGTGCCAGCAGTCCAACTAGCCACGGGCACCAGTACTTC. Protein product: CASSPTSHGHQYF.

V is TRBV5-1 and J is TRBJ1-1, with TRBD1 matching 7 bases. The junction had 6 bases not matched to a gene; V was cut back by 7 bases and J by 3 bases. CDR1 is SGHRS and CDR2 is YFSETQ in the germline V gene. The CDR3 runs to 13 residues. As DNA, the CDR3 is TGCGCCAGCGGGGAACAGGGGTACACTGAAGCTTTCTTT. Protein product: CASGEQGYTEAFF.

Details on this clonotype: Being one base from a much bigger clone, this may be a read error. The CDR3 coding sequence is TGTACCAGCAGCTTGGTGATACCCTACAATGAGCAGTTCTTC. Protein: CTSSLVIPYNEQFF. The chain links TRBV5-6 to TRBJ2-1; D remains ambiguous. Looked up from germline, CDR1 is SGHDT and CDR2 is YYEEEE. This CDR3 has 14 amino acids. Using reference TRBV5-6 and TRBJ2-1 for the parts outside the CDR3, the full variable domain is DAGVTQSPTHLIKTRGQQVTLRCSPKSGHDTVSWYQQALGQGPQFIFQYYEEEERQRGNFPDRFSGHQFPNYSSELNVNALLLGDSALYLCTSSLVIPYNEQFFGPGTRLTVL.

This clonotype has at least ten counts. The chain combines TRBV20-1 with TRBJ1-2; the D gene is possibly TRBD1 (6 bases). Germline CDR1 is DFQATT and CDR2 is SNEGSKA (reference sequence). This CDR3 has 12 amino acids. Trimming removed 0 bases from V and 6 bases from J, with 8 bases in between. The CDR3 DNA is TGCAGTGCTAGAGAACAGGGCCATGGCTACACCTTC. Residues: CSAREQGHGYTF.

This clonotype was seen many times. The gene calls are TRBV6-6 and TRBJ1-2; maybe TRBD1 (6 bases). This CDR3 spans 15 amino acids. Germline CDR1 reads MNHNY; CDR2 reads SVGAGI (reference sequence). V lost 6 bases, J lost 0 bases, and 14 bases lay in between. The CDR3 sequence: CASREMDRPNYGYTF. The CDR3 DNA reads TGTGCCAGCAGAGAGATGGACAGACCTAACTATGGCTACACCTTC.

This clonotype was seen repeatedly, ten times or more. This chain joins TRBV7-3 and TRBJ2-5; tentatively, D is TRBD2 (6 bases). The germline CDR1 and CDR2 sequences are SGHTA and FQGTGA. The CDR3 extends over 14 amino acids. The germline V and J ends were trimmed by 1 base and 2 bases, with 8 bases remaining between them. The CDR3 loop reads CASSLSGTQETQYF. The CDR3, as DNA: TGTGCCAGCAGCTTAAGTGGGACTCAAGAGACCCAGTACTTC.

In its sample, this clonotype was seen many times. The chain has TRBV28 and TRBJ1-1; D is uncertain. The V gene lost 8 bases and the J gene lost 2 bases, with 12 bases spanning the gap. CDR3 size: 13 residues. The germline V gene encodes CDR1 MDHEN and CDR2 SYDVKM. DNA for the CDR3: TGTGCCAGCCTTTACAGACTTAACACTGAAGCTTTCTTT. It encodes CASLYRLNTEAFF.

At least ten counts were recorded for this clonotype. V is TRBV3-1 and J is TRBJ1-3, with a tentative D call TRBD1 (6 bases). Trimming took off 3 bases at V and 7 bases at J, with 19 bases between the two ends. The CDR3 spans 16 residues. CDR1 is LGHDT, CDR2 YNNKEL, per germline (reference sequence). The DNA for the CDR3 is TGTGCCAGCAGCCACGCACAGGGCACGGTGGGGAACACCATATATTTT. It specifies CASSHAQGTVGNTIYF.

This clonotype showed up just once. This may be a read error: a much more frequent sequence differs by one nucleotide. The V and J genes are TRBV28 and TRBJ1-2, with D possibly being TRBD1 (6 bases). Germline V gives CDR1 MDHEN, CDR2 SYDVKM. The CDR3 spans 17 residues. The CDR3 coding sequence is TGTACCAGCAGTTCCCCCGGGTTTCCAGGGGAGATGGGAGGCTACACCTTC. It translates to CTSSSPGFPGEMGGYTF.

In its sample, this clonotype was seen many times. The J gene is TRBJ1-4, the V gene TRBV11-1; tentatively, D is TRBD1 (5 bases). Germline V gives CDR1 SGHAT, CDR2 FQDESV (reference sequence). CDR3 length: 18 residues. V was pared by 1 base and J by 5 bases, with 20 bases between. The CDR3 spells CASSLDRLPRDLNEKLFF. CDR3 sequence (DNA): TGTGCCAGCAGCTTAGATAGACTGCCGCGGGACCTGAATGAAAAACTGTTTTTT. The full variable domain, with the rest looked up from reference TRBV11-1 and TRBJ1-4, is EAEVAQSPRYKITEKSQAVAFWCDPISGHATLYWYRQILGQGPELLVQFQDESVVDDSQLPKDRFSAERLKGVDSTLKIQPAELGDSAMYLCASSLDRLPRDLNEKLFFGSGTQLSVL.

This clonotype was seen at least ten times. This chain uses TRBV28 with TRBJ2-1, with unresolved D. The germline V gene has CDR1 MDHEN and CDR2 SYDVKM. CDR3 length: 11 amino acids. Trimming pared 3 bases from V and 6 bases from J, leaving 3 bases between. CDR3 nucleotide sequence: TGTGCCAGCAGTTTCCGCAATGAGCAGTTCTTC. It codes for CASSFRNEQFF.

This clonotype was detected ten times or more. This sequence joins TRBV30 and TRBJ1-2; D may be TRBD1 (5 bases). Germline loops: CDR1 GTSNPN, CDR2 SVGIG (reference sequence). The CDR3 covers 15 residues. The V and J ends lost 2 bases and 5 bases respectively, with 18 bases between them. CDR3 bases: TGTGCCTGGAGTTTCGTAATGGCCCCAGGGTATGGCTACACCTTC. As protein: CAWSFVMAPGYGYTF.

This clonotype was seen at least ten times. The chain joins TRBV9 to TRBJ2-1; TRBD1 is a possible D gene (6 bases). The ends were cut back, 0 bases at V and 6 bases at J, with 13 bases in the middle. Germline V gene data show CDR1 as SGDLS and CDR2 as YYNGEE. The CDR3 covers 15 residues. The CDR3 reads CASSVAGDNFNEQFF. Written as DNA, the CDR3 is TGTGCCAGCAGCGTAGCTGGGGACAACTTCAATGAGCAGTTCTTC.

In its sample, this clonotype was seen many times. The rearrangement links TRBV5-4 to TRBJ2-3, with D possibly matching TRBD1 (5 bases). V dropped 0 bases and J dropped 3 bases, with 14 bases sitting between them. Looked up from germline, CDR1 is SGHNT and CDR2 is YYREEE (reference sequence). The length of the CDR3 is 16 residues. CDR3 protein: CASSLDRPGRTDTQYF. The CDR3 DNA is TGTGCCAGCAGCTTGGACAGGCCAGGGCGAACAGATACGCAGTATTTT.

This clonotype occurred a few times. The chain uses TRBV28 and TRBJ1-4; 9 positions match TRBD1. Germline loops: CDR1 MDHEN, CDR2 SYDVKM. V shed 5 bases and J 7 bases; nucleotides not matched to a gene: 8. CDR3 length: 15 residues. CDR3 in amino acids: CASSPTGGEGEKLFF. CDR3 DNA: TGTGCCAGCAGTCCCACAGGGGGCGAAGGTGAAAAACTGTTTTTT. Full variable domain (missing parts from reference TRBV28 and TRBJ1-4): DVKVTQSSRYLVKRTGEKVFLECVQDMDHENMFWYRQDPGLGLRLIYFSYDVKMKEKGDIPEGYSVSREKKERFSLILESASTNQTSMYLCASSPTGGEGEKLFFGSGTQLSVL.

This clonotype was observed many times. The chain has TRBV4-2 and TRBJ2-3; 7 bases align to TRBD1. The germline V gene has CDR1 LGHNA and CDR2 YNFKEQ. V shed 0 bases and J 9 bases; nucleotides not matched to a gene: 0. The CDR3 has 12 amino acids. The CDR3 sequence: CASSQEQGTQYF. The CDR3 DNA reads TGTGCCAGCAGCCAAGAACAGGGGACGCAGTATTTT.

This clonotype was found a few times. This chain uses TRBV10-3 with TRBJ1-1, with D perhaps matching TRBD1 (5 bases). From germline, CDR1 is ENHRY and CDR2 SYGVKD. Trimming stripped 11 bases from V and 4 bases from J, with 17 bases between. The CDR3 spans 13 residues. The CDR3 region has the DNA TGTGCCCTCACGGAGGGGTTGCGCACTGAAGCTTTCTTT. Its protein product is CALTEGLRTEAFF.

The rearrangement links TRBV28 to TRBJ2-7, with D possibly TRBD2 on 5 matching bases. Per the germline V gene, CDR1 is MDHEN and CDR2 is SYDVKM. The V and J ends lost 2 bases and 5 bases respectively, with 16 bases between them. This CDR3 is built from 15 residues. The CDR3 DNA is TGTGCCAGCAGTTTAGGAGGTGTAGTCCGCCACGAGCAGTACTTC. The encoded protein is CASSLGGVVRHEQYF.

This clonotype was observed a few times. At one end the junction does not follow the germline gene, possibly because of a read error. The chain joins TRBV11-2 to TRBJ1-4; tentatively, D is TRBD1 (6 bases). The CDR3 sequence is 15 residues long. In germline, CDR1 is SGHAT, CDR2 FQNNGV. The CDR3 region is CASSPSGTPKEKLFF. The CDR3 DNA is TGTGCCAGCAGCCCGTCCGGGACACCTAAAGAAAAACTGTTTTTT.

This clonotype occurred a few times. V usage is TRBV25-1 and J usage is TRBJ1-2; maybe TRBD1 (6 bases). CDR1 MGHDK and CDR2 SYGVNS come from the germline V gene. V lost 4 bases and J 5 bases, leaving 11 bases between the germline ends. This CDR3 spans 13 amino acids. As DNA, the CDR3 is TGTGCCAGCAGTGGGACAGCTCTTTATGGCTACACCTTC. It yields the protein CASSGTALYGYTF.

This clonotype was observed many times. The J gene is TRBJ2-3, the V gene TRBV4-1; TRBD2 matches at 10 bases. Germline CDR1 is MGHRA and CDR2 is YSYEKL. The CDR3 sequence is 21 residues long. V dropped 4 bases and J dropped 2; count of bases not matched to a gene: 21. CDR3 sequence: CASSLRPPGSGRAGFTDTQYF. The CDR3 nucleotides are TGCGCCAGCAGCCTCCGGCCCCCTGGGAGCGGGAGGGCCGGATTCACAGATACGCAGTATTTT.